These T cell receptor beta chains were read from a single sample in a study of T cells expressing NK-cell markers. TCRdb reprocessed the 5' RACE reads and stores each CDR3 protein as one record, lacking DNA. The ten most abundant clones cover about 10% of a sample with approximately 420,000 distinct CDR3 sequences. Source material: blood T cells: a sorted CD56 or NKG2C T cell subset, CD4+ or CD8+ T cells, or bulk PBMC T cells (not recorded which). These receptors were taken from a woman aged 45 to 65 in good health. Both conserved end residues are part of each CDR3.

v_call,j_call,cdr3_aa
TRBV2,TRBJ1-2,CASRMEGATVYGYTF
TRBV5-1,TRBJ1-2,CASSLETGAGYTF
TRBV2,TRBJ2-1,CASSGTSGVDEQFF
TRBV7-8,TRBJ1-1,CASSLRQDMNTEAFF
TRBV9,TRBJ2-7,CASSGTGPQSYEQYF
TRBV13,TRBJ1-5,CASSRKGGNQPQHF
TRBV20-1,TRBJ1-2,CSARNRESHGYTF
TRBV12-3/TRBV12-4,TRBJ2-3,CASSGTGTGIPDTQYF
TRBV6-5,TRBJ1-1,CASIHPRGLNTEAFF
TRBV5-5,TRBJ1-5,CASSLGQNYQPQHF
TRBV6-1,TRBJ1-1,CASSEVGGGTEAFF
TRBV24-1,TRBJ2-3,CATSSPGGSPQTDTQYF
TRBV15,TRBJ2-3,CATGLLGLAGVDTQYF
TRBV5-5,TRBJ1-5,CASSLVLQSNQPQHF
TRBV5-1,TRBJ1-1,CASSQRPRGDEAFF
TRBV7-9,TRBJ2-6,CASSLAGRSGANVLTF
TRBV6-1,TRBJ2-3,CASSENILAGLTDTQYF
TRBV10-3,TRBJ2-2,CAISDGGLSTGELFF
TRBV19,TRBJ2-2,CASSSRTGGVYDTGELFF
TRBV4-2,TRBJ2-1,CASSQDILAGEQFF
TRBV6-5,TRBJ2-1,CASRLSNEQFF
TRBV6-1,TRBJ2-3,CASSGSSGSPVDTQYF
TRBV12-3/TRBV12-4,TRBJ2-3,CASFLTPGDPLLTDTQYF
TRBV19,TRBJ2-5,CASSTDVQETQYF
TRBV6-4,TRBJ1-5,CASMGRTKPYSNQPQHF